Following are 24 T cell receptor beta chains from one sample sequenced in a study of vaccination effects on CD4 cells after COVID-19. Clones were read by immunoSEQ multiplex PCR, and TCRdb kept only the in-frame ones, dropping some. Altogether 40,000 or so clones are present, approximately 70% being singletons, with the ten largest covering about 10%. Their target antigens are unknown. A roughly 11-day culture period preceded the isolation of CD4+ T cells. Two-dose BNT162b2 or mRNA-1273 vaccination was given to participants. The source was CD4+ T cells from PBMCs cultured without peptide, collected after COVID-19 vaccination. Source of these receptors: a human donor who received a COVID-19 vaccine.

As DNA, the CDR3 is TGCAGTGCTCCTCTCTTAGATACGCAGTATTTT. This gives the protein CSAPLLDTQYF. This chain links TRBV20-1 with TRBJ2-3; no clear D. The ends were cut back, 5 bases at V and 5 bases at J, with 8 bases in the middle. The CDR3 covers 11 residues. CDR1 is DFQATT, CDR2 SNEGSKA, per germline (reference sequence).

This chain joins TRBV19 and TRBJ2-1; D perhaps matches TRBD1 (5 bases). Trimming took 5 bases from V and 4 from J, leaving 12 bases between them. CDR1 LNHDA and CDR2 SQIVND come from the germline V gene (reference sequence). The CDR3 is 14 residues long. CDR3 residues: CASSPGPLYNEQFF. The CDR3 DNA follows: TGTGCCAGTAGTCCAGGGCCTTTATACAATGAGCAGTTCTTC. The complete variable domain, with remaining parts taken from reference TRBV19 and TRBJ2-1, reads DGGITQSPKYLFRKEGQNVTLSCEQNLNHDAMYWYRQDPGQGLRLIYYSQIVNDFQKGDIAEGYSVSREKKESFPLTVTSAQKNPTAFYLCASSPGPLYNEQFFGPGTRLTVL.

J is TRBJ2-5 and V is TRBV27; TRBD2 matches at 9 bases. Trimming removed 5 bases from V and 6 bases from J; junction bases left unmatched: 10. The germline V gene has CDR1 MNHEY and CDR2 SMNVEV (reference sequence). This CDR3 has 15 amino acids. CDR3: CASSMTRAGGKTQYF. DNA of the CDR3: TGTGCCAGCAGTATGACTAGGGCGGGGGGGAAGACCCAGTACTTC.

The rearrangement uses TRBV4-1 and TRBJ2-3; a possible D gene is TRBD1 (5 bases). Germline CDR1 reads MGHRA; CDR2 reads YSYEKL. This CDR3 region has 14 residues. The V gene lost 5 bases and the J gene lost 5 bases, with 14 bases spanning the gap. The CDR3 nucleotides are TGCGCCAGCAGCGCAGGTGGGGCCGGAGATACGCAGTATTTT. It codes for CASSAGGAGDTQYF.

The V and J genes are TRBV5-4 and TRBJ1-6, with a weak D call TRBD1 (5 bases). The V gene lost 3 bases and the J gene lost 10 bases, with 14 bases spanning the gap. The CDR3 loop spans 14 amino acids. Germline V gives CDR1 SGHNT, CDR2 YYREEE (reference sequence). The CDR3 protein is CASSSTELTSPLHF. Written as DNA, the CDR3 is TGTGCCAGCAGCTCGACAGAACTAACATCACCCCTCCACTTT.

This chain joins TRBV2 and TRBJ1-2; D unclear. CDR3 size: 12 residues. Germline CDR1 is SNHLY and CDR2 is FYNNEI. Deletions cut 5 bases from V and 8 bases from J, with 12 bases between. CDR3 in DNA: TGTGCCAGCAGTACTACAGCGAGCGGCTACACCTTC. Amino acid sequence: CASSTTASGYTF.

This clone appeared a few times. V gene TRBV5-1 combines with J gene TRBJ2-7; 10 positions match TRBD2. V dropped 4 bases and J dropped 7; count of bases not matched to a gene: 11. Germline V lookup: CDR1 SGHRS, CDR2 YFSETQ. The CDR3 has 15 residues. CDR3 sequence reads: CASSVSGLARMEQYF. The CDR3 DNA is TGCGCCAGCAGCGTCTCGGGACTAGCGCGGATGGAGCAGTACTTC.

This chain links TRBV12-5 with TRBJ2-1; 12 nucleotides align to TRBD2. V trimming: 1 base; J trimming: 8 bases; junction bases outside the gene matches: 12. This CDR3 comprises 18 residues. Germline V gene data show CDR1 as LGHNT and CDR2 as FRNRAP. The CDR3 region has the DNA TGTGCTAGTGGTTTGGCAACGGGACTAGCGGGTGACGTCCATGAGCAGTTCTTC. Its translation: CASGLATGLAGDVHEQFF. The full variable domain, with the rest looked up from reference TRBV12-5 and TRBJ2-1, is DARVTQTPRHKVTEMGQEVTMRCQPILGHNTVFWYRQTMMQGLELLAYFRNRAPLDDSGMPKDRFSAEMPDATLATLKIQPSEPRDSAVYFCASGLATGLAGDVHEQFFGPGTRLTVL.

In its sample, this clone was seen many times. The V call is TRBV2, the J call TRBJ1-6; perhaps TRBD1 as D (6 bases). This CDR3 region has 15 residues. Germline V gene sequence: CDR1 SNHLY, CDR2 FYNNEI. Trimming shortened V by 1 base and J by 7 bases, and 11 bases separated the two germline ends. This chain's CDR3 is CASSEVRGWNSPLHF. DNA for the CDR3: TGTGCCAGCAGTGAAGTCAGGGGATGGAATTCACCCCTCCACTTT. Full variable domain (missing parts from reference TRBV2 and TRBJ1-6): EPEVTQTPSHQVTQMGQEVILRCVPISNHLYFYWYRQILGQKVEFLVSFYNNEISEKSEIFDDQFSVERPDGSNFTLKIRSTKLEDSAMYFCASSEVRGWNSPLHFGNGTRLTVT.

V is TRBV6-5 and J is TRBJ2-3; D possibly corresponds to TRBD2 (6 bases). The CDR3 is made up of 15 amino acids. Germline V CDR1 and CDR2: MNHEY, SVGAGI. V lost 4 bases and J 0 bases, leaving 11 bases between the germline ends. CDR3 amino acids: CASSFSGDSTDTQYF. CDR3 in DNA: TGTGCCAGCAGTTTTAGCGGCGATAGCACAGATACGCAGTATTTT.

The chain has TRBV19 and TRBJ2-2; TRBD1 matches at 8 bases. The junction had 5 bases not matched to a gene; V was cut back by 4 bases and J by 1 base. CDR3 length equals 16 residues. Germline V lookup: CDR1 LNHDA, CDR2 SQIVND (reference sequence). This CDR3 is CASSSRGRGNTGELFF. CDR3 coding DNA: TGTGCCAGTAGTAGCAGGGGGCGCGGGAACACCGGGGAGCTGTTTTTT.

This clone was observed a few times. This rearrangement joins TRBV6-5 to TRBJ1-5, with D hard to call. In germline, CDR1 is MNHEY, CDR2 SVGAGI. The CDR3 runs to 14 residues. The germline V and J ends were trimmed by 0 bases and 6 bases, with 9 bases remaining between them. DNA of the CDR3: TGTGCCAGCAGTTACTCGAACGGGGTTCAGCCCCAGCATTTT. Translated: CASSYSNGVQPQHF.

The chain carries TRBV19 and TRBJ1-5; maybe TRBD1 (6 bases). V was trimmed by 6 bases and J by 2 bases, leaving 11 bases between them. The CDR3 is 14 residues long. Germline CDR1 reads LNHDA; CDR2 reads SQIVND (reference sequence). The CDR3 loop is CASRLRQGNQPQHF. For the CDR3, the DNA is TGTGCCAGTAGGCTTAGACAGGGCAATCAGCCCCAGCATTTT.

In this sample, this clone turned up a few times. CDR3 bases: TGTGCCAGCAGCACGGGACAGGGGAATTATGGCTACACCTTC. It encodes CASSTGQGNYGYTF. The chain links TRBV5-5 to TRBJ1-2, with 10 bases matching TRBD1. The CDR3 is 14 residues long. The germline V gene encodes CDR1 SGHKS and CDR2 YYEKEE (reference sequence). Losses at the gene ends were 4 bases for V and 5 bases for J; bases not matched to a gene: 5.

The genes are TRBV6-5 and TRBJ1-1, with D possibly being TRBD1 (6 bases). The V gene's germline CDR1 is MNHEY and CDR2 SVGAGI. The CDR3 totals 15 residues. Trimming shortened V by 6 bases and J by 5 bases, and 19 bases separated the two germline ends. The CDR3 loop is CASRTPSGAWTEAFF. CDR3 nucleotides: TGTGCCAGCAGGACGCCCTCGGGGGCTTGGACTGAAGCTTTCTTT.

For the CDR3, the DNA is TGTGCCAGCAGTCGAAACCAGGGGTACGAGCAGTACTTC. Translating it yields CASSRNQGYEQYF. The chain recombines TRBV27 with TRBJ2-7, with D possibly TRBD1 on 6 matching bases. This CDR3 region has 13 residues. The ends were cut back, 5 bases at V and 4 bases at J, with 12 bases in the middle. Germline CDR1 is MNHEY and CDR2 is SMNVEV (reference sequence).

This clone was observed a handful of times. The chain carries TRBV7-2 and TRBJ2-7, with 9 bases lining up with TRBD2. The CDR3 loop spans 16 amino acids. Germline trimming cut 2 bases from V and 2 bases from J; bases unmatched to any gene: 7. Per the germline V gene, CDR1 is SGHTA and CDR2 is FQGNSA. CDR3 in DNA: TGTGCCAGCAGCTTACAGAGTAGCGGGGGTCCCTACGAGCAGTACTTC. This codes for CASSLQSSGGPYEQYF.

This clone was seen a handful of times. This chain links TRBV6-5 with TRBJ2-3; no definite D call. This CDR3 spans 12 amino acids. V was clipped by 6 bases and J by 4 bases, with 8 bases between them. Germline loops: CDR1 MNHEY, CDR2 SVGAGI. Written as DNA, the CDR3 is TGTGCCAGCAGAGAGTTGGCAGATACGCAGTATTTT. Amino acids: CASRELADTQYF.

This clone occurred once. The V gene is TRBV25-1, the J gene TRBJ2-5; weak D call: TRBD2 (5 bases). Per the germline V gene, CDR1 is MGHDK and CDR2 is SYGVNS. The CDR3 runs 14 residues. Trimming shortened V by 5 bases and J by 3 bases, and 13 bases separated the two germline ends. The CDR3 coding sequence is TGTGCCAGCAGTCCAGGAGCCGGGGAAGAGACCCAGTACTTC. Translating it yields CASSPGAGEETQYF.

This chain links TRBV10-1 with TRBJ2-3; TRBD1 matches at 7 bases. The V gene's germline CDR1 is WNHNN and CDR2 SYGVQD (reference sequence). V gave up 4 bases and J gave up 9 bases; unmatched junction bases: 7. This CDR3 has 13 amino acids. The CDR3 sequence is CASSGYRGDTQYF. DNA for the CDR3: TGCGCCAGCAGTGGATACAGGGGAGACACGCAGTATTTT.

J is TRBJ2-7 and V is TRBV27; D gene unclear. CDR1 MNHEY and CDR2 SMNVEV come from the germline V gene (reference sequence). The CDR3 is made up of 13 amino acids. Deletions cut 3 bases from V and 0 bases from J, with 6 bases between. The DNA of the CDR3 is TGTGCCAGCAGTTTTATGAGCTCCTACGAGCAGTACTTC. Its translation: CASSFMSSYEQYF.

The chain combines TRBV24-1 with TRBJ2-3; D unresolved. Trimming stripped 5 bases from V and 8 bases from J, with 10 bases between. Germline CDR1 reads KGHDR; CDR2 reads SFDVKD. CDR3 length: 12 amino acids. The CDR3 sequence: CATSGSFGTQYF. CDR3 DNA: TGTGCCACCAGTGGGTCCTTTGGTACGCAGTATTTT.

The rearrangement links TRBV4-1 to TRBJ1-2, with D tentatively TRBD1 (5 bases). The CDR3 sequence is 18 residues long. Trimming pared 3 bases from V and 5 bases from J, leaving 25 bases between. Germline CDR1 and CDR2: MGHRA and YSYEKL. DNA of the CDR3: TGCGCCAGCAGCCACCACACCCGGGGTGGCAGGGCTCAGTATGGCTACACCTTC. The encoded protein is CASSHHTRGGRAQYGYTF.

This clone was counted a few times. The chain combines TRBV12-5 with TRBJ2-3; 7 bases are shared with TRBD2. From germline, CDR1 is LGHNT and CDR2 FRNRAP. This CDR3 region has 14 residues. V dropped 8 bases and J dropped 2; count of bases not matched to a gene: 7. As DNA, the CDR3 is TGTGCTAGTAAGACTAGCTGGAACACAGATACGCAGTATTTT. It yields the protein CASKTSWNTDTQYF.